One sample yielded the 26 T cell receptor beta chains listed below, sequenced in a study of T cells in Graves' hyperthyroidism and ophthalmopathy. Amplified TCR beta CDR3 regions derived from RNA transcripts. First-round RT-PCR with HTBI primers amplified the TCR CDR3 region. TCRdb redid the calling of the multiplex PCR reads with MiXCR, one entry per CDR3 protein. The profile shows some 360,000 distinct CDR3 sequences, about 15% of them singletons. The sample comprised blood. Receptors originate from a woman aged 60-70 years with Graves' hyperthyroidism.

CDR3 nucleotide sequence: TGTGCCAGCAGCCCCTACCTTAGGGACGGTTCTTTAGCCAAAAACATTCAGTACTTC. Residues: CASSPYLRDGSLAKNIQYF. The V call is TRBV5-6, the J call TRBJ2-4, with D perhaps given as TRBD1 or TRBD2 (5 bases each). Per the germline V gene, CDR1 is SGHDT and CDR2 is YYEEEE. The V gene lost 4 bases and the J gene lost 0 bases, with 23 bases spanning the gap. The CDR3 spans 19 residues.

In its sample, this clonotype was seen a few times. V usage is TRBV2 and J usage is TRBJ1-5; D not certain. CDR1 and CDR2 (germline): SNHLY, FYNNEI. This CDR3 has 15 amino acids. Trimming shortened V by 3 bases and J by 0 bases, and 9 bases separated the two germline ends. The CDR3 DNA reads as TGTGCCAGCAGTGACGTAGGGAATAGCAATCAGCCCCAGCATTTT. Protein: CASSDVGNSNQPQHF.

This clonotype was seen repeatedly, ten times or more. The chain uses TRBV28 and TRBJ2-4; 7 positions agree with TRBD1. Germline V gene sequence: CDR1 MDHEN, CDR2 SYDVKM. Trimming cost V 5 bases and J 1 base; bases outside gene matches: 5. The CDR3 is made up of 15 amino acids. The CDR3, as DNA: TGTGCCAGCAGTCCCTCGACAGGGGCCAAAAACATTCAGTACTTC. It is translated as CASSPSTGAKNIQYF.

This sequence joins TRBV28 and TRBJ1-2; D remains unclear. The CDR3 loop spans 13 amino acids. With 7 bases removed from V and 7 bases from J, the gap between germline ends came to 16 bases. Germline V gene sequence: CDR1 MDHEN, CDR2 SYDVKM. Here the CDR3 DNA reads TGTGCCAGCACCCCTCAAATTGTCCGTGGCTACACCTTC. Its protein product is CASTPQIVRGYTF.

This clonotype was observed a few times. The chain recombines TRBV6-1 with TRBJ2-1, with TRBD2 matching 12 bases. V gave up 7 bases and J gave up 0 bases; unmatched junction bases: 10. CDR3 length: 18 amino acids. The germline V gene encodes CDR1 MNHNS and CDR2 SASEGT. The CDR3 loop reads CASNRLAGVPSSYNEQFF. The CDR3 DNA reads as TGTGCCAGCAATAGACTAGCGGGAGTACCGAGCTCCTACAATGAGCAGTTCTTC.

As for this clonotype: A much larger clone is a single base away; this may be a read error. The missing conserved phenylalanine or tryptophan at the end of this CDR3 makes a read error likely. This chain connects TRBV27 to TRBJ2-3; a possible D gene is TRBD2 (5 bases). V was clipped by 4 bases and J by 0 bases, with 14 bases between them. The germline V gene has CDR1 MNHEY and CDR2 SMNVEV (reference sequence). This CDR3 is built from 16 residues. The CDR3 region has the DNA TGTGCCAGCAGTTGGAGGACTGCTACTAGCACAGATACGCAGTATCTT. It is translated as CASSWRTATSTDTQYL.

The rearrangement joins TRBV7-2 to TRBJ2-1; no reliable D call. Germline V lookup: CDR1 SGHTA, CDR2 FQGNSA. The CDR3 consists of 13 residues. Trimming removed 1 base from V and 12 bases from J, with 13 bases in between. Here the CDR3 reads CASSLDKASRQFF. The CDR3 DNA follows: TGTGCCAGCAGCTTAGATAAGGCGTCGAGGCAGTTCTTC. Looking up the rest from reference TRBV7-2 and TRBJ2-1 gives the full variable domain: GAGVSQSPSNKVTEKGKDVELRCDPISGHTALYWYRQSLGQGLEFLIYFQGNSAPDKSGLPSDRFSAERTGGSVSTLTIQRTQQEDSAVYLCASSLDKASRQFFGPGTRLTVL.

This clonotype was seen at least ten times. This rearrangement joins TRBV20-1 to TRBJ2-3; TRBD2 matches at 7 bases. CDR1 DFQATT and CDR2 SNEGSKA come from the germline V gene (reference sequence). Trimming at V came to 6 bases and at J to 1 base, leaving 10 bases not matched to a gene. The CDR3 runs 15 residues. CDR3 loop: CSAWRGRWGTDTQYF. The CDR3 region has the DNA TGCAGTGCCTGGCGCGGGAGATGGGGCACAGATACGCAGTATTTT.

This clonotype was recorded at least ten times. J is TRBJ1-2 and V is TRBV18; TRBD1 agrees at 10 bases. CDR1 is KGHSH and CDR2 is LQKENI in the germline V gene. The V and J ends lost 6 bases and 0 bases, in that order; junction bases with no gene match: 7. There are 16 residues in the CDR3. Here the CDR3 reads CASSDQGTGANYGYTF. The DNA for the CDR3 is TGTGCCAGCTCCGACCAGGGGACAGGGGCTAACTATGGCTACACCTTC.

This clonotype has at least ten counts. The gene calls are TRBV7-9 and TRBJ1-6; D ambiguous. Germline CDR1 SEHNR, CDR2 FQNEAQ (reference sequence). CDR3 length equals 17 residues. V lost 0 bases, J lost 0 bases, and 9 bases lay in between. CDR3 DNA: TGTGCCAGCAGCTTAGCGGGTACGAGCTCCTATAATTCACCCCTCCACTTT. Protein sequence: CASSLAGTSSYNSPLHF. Full variable domain (rest looked up from reference TRBV7-9 and TRBJ1-6): DTGVSQNPRHKITKRGQNVTFRCDPISEHNRLYWYRQTLGQGPEFLTYFQNEAQLEKSRLLSDRFSAERPKGSFSTLEIQRTEQGDSAMYLCASSLAGTSSYNSPLHFGNGTRLTVT.

This clonotype was picked up many times. V gene TRBV30 combines with J gene TRBJ2-7; weak D call: TRBD1 (5 bases). The CDR3 sequence is 11 residues long. CDR1 GTSNPN and CDR2 SVGIG come from the germline V gene (reference sequence). The V end was cut by 1 base, the J end by 4 bases, with 5 bases between. The CDR3 sequence: CAWSGQYEQYF. CDR3 nucleotides: TGTGCCTGGAGTGGACAGTACGAGCAGTACTTC.

This clonotype was detected ten times or more. The rearrangement links TRBV29-1 to TRBJ2-7; unclear D gene. Germline V gene sequence: CDR1 SQVTM, CDR2 ANQGSEA. The CDR3 covers 13 residues. Trimming shortened V by 2 bases and J by 0 bases, and 8 bases separated the two germline ends. CDR3 amino acids: CSVESSASYEQYF. The CDR3 DNA is TGCAGCGTTGAAAGCAGCGCCTCCTACGAGCAGTACTTC.

This clonotype was recorded many times. The chain couples TRBV28 to TRBJ1-2; a weak D match, TRBD1 (5 bases). Deletions cut 6 bases from V and 3 bases from J, with 11 bases between. The CDR3 has 13 amino acids. Per germline, CDR1 MDHEN and CDR2 SYDVKM. This chain's CDR3 is CASSSGPDYGYTF. The CDR3 nucleotides read TGTGCCAGCAGCTCGGGACCGGACTATGGCTACACCTTC.

This clonotype was counted many times. The CDR3 DNA sequence: TGCAGTGCTAGTTGGAGCGGGAATCAAGAGACCCAGTACTTC. Its translation: CSASWSGNQETQYF. The gene calls are TRBV20-1 and TRBJ2-5, with TRBD2 matching over 7 bases. Unmatched junction bases numbered 6, after V lost 3 bases and J lost 2 bases. This CDR3 has 14 amino acids. Germline CDR1 is DFQATT and CDR2 is SNEGSKA (reference sequence).

This clonotype was seen ten or more times. The V call is TRBV5-1, the J call TRBJ2-1, with D possibly being TRBD1 or TRBD2 (5 bases each). V was cut by 4 bases and J by 7 bases, with 21 bases left in between. CDR3 length: 16 amino acids. Germline CDR1 reads SGHRS; CDR2 reads YFSETQ. Here the CDR3 reads CASSPRGGDLSNEQFF. CDR3 in DNA: TGCGCCAGCAGCCCGAGGGGTGGGGATCTATCGAATGAGCAGTTCTTC.

Only a few counts were recorded for this clonotype. The genes are TRBV12-3 or TRBV12-4 and TRBJ2-7; 9 positions match TRBD2. The CDR3 runs to 15 residues. V gave up 4 bases and J gave up 2 bases; unmatched junction bases: 6. The CDR3 region is CASSSRASGTYEQYF. CDR3 nucleotides: TGTGCCAGCAGTTCGAGGGCTAGCGGGACCTACGAGCAGTACTTC.

This clonotype showed up many times. J is TRBJ2-7 and V is TRBV27, with D possibly matching TRBD1 (8 bases). V was cut by 6 bases and J by 2 bases, with 20 bases left in between. Looked up from germline, CDR1 is MNHEY and CDR2 is SMNVEV (reference sequence). The CDR3 is 16 residues long. CDR3 nucleotide sequence: TGTGCCAGCAGCCCCCAACAGGGGGGGAACGCCTACGAGCAGTACTTC. Its protein is CASSPQQGGNAYEQYF.

Ten or more counts support this clonotype. This rearrangement joins TRBV20-1 to TRBJ2-1; TRBD2 agrees at 9 bases. This CDR3 contains 15 residues. Germline CDR1 DFQATT, CDR2 SNEGSKA (reference sequence). V gave up 0 bases and J gave up 5 bases; unmatched junction bases: 5. In DNA, the CDR3 is TGCAGTGCTAGAGATCCTCGCGGGAGGGACAATGAGCAGTTCTTC. Amino acids: CSARDPRGRDNEQFF.

This clonotype has a count of ten or more. The V and J genes are TRBV20-1 and TRBJ2-1; 10 nucleotides line up with TRBD1. Germline assignment: CDR1 DFQATT and CDR2 SNEGSKA (reference sequence). The CDR3 covers 14 residues. The V gene end was trimmed by 6 bases and the J gene end by 5 bases; junction bases not matched to a gene: 7. This CDR3 is CSAPGDRGNNEQFF. CDR3 sequence (DNA): TGCAGTGCACCAGGGGACAGGGGAAACAATGAGCAGTTCTTC.

At least ten counts were recorded for this clonotype. The V call is TRBV7-8, the J call TRBJ2-7; D might be TRBD1 (6 bases). This CDR3 has 15 residues. Germline V lookup: CDR1 SGHVS, CDR2 FQNEAQ. V was trimmed by 4 bases and J by 3 bases, leaving 16 bases between them. CDR3: CASSSSVGQNYEQYF. The CDR3 bases are TGTGCCAGCAGCTCATCCGTGGGACAAAACTACGAGCAGTACTTC.

At least ten counts were recorded for this clonotype. The rearrangement joins TRBV7-3 to TRBJ2-3; D could derive from TRBD1 or TRBD2 (5 bases each). CDR1 is SGHTA and CDR2 is FQGTGA in the germline V gene. Trimming removed 3 bases from V and 5 bases from J, with 12 bases in between. This CDR3 comprises 14 residues. CDR3 sequence (DNA): TGTGCCAGCAGCTTTTGGGGGTCGGGAGATACGCAGTATTTT. Encoded protein: CASSFWGSGDTQYF.

This clonotype was counted once. The chain uses TRBV2 and TRBJ2-7, with TRBD1 matching over 7 bases. CDR1 and CDR2 (germline): SNHLY, FYNNEI. V was clipped by 3 bases and J by 0 bases; unmatched bases: 11. The CDR3 totals 17 residues. CDR3 amino acids: CASSDRLRGGPSYEQYF. The CDR3 DNA reads as TGTGCCAGCAGTGATCGGCTCCGAGGGGGCCCCTCCTACGAGCAGTACTTC.

This clonotype was detected many times. The chain uses TRBV5-1 and TRBJ1-4, with D perhaps TRBD1 (5 bases). Per the germline V gene, CDR1 is SGHRS and CDR2 is YFSETQ. Trimming left V 4 bases short and J 0 bases short, with 10 bases between. This CDR3 contains 15 residues. This chain's CDR3 is CASSAQGATNEKLFF. CDR3 DNA sequence: TGCGCCAGCAGCGCCCAGGGTGCAACTAATGAAAAACTGTTTTTT.

J is TRBJ2-1 and V is TRBV11-3, with 7 positions matching TRBD2. J was trimmed by 7 bases and V by 5 bases; bases with no gene match: 17. Per the germline V gene, CDR1 is SGHNT and CDR2 is YENEEA. This CDR3 has 17 amino acids. Here the CDR3 reads CASSQEMMGLKQNEQFF. The CDR3 nucleotides read TGTGCCAGCAGCCAAGAGATGATGGGACTAAAACAGAATGAGCAGTTCTTC.

This clonotype showed up many times. The rearrangement uses TRBV3-1 and TRBJ1-2; maybe TRBD1 (5 bases). The CDR3 runs to 14 residues. Germline V gene sequence: CDR1 LGHDT, CDR2 YNNKEL (reference sequence). The V end was cut by 7 bases, the J end by 6 bases, with 18 bases between. The CDR3 DNA is TGTGCCAGCACCCGAGGAGTTTTAGGGGATGGCTACACCTTC. It encodes CASTRGVLGDGYTF.

This clonotype showed up just a few times. The chain is built from TRBV6-2 or TRBV6-3 and TRBJ2-7; 9 bases agree with TRBD2. CDR1 and CDR2 from the germline V gene are MNHEY and SVGEGT. CDR3 length equals 15 residues. Trimming at V came to 6 bases and at J to 0 bases, leaving 6 bases not matched to a gene. The CDR3 sequence is CASSHSGSSSYEQYF. Here the CDR3 DNA reads TGTGCCAGCAGCCATAGCGGGAGTAGCTCCTACGAGCAGTACTTC.